This T cell receptor beta chain is drawn from a study of cytomegalovirus exposure and HLA in healthy donors. Trimming removed 9 bases from V and 8 bases from J; junction bases left unmatched: 12. The CDR3 is 14 amino acids. Germline V lookup: CDR1 WSHSY, CDR2 SAAADI. The PCR employed 60 Vbeta primers together with 13 Jbeta primers. In the original analysis: Later work found 65 million to 85 million unique TCR beta chains, with about 10 million shared. Assay used: immunoSEQ multiplex PCR; TCRdb lists only in-frame clones, some missing. That table furnishes V, J and clone size, whereas the DNA furnished D and trimming. The sample holds 100,000 or so clones, just over 75% seen once.

The chain employs TRBV10-2 and TRBJ2-3, with 9 bases lining up with TRBD2. Specimen: PBMCs. This TCR was sampled from a man in his forties in good health and CMV-seropositive. The CDR3 is CASEREAFVGTQYF. CDR3 coding DNA: TGCGCCAGTGAGCGGGAGGCCTTCGTGGGTACGCAGTATTTT.